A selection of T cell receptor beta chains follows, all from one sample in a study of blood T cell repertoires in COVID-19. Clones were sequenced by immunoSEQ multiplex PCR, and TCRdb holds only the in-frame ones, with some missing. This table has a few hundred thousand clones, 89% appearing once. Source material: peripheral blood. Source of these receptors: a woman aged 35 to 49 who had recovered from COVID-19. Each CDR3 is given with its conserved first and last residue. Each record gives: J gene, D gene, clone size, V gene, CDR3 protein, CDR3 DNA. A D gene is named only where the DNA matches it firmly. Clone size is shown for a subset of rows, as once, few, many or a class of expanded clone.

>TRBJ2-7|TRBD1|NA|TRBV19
CASSSLGDRGPYEQYF
TGTGCCAGTAGCTCGCTGGGGGACAGGGGACCCTACGAGCAGTACTTC
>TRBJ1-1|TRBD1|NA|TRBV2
CASSVLGQDWTEAFF
TGTGCCAGCAGTGTTCTGGGACAGGATTGGACTGAAGCTTTCTTT
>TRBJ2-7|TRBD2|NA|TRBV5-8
CASSVGLERYEQYF
TGTGCCAGCAGCGTCGGACTAGAACGCTACGAGCAGTACTTC
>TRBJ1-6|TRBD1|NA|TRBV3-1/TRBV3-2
CASSQAGQSSPLHF
TGTGCCAGCAGCCAAGCGGGACAGAGCTCACCCCTCCACTTT
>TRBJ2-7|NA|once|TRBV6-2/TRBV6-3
CASSSQVYYEQYF
TGTGCCAGCAGTTCACAGGTATACTACGAGCAGTACTTC
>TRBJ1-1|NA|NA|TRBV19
CASSPPGQLNTEAFF
TGTGCCAGTAGCCCCCCTGGGCAATTGAACACTGAAGCTTTCTTT
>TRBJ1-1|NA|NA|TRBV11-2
CASSLEGGVTEAFF
TGTGCCAGCAGCTTAGAAGGGGGGGTCACTGAAGCTTTCTTT
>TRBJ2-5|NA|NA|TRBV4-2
CASSQDNERLAETQYF
TGTGCCAGCAGCCAAGATAATGAGCGGTTGGCGGAGACCCAGTACTTC
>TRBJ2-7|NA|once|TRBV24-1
CATSDLVQIRGEQYF
TGTGCCACCAGTGATTTGGTGCAAATTAGGGGCGAGCAGTACTTC
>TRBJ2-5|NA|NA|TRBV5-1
CASSGGAPRRETQYF
TGCGCCAGCAGTGGTGGCGCACCGAGGCGAGAGACCCAGTACTTC
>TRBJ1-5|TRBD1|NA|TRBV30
CAWRKQGGGQPQHF
TGTGCCTGGAGAAAACAGGGGGGCGGACAGCCCCAGCATTTT
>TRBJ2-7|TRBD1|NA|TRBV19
CASSPGQDSYEQYF
TGTGCCAGTAGTCCGGGACAGGATTCCTACGAGCAGTACTTC
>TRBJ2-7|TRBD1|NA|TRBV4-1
CASSQGLVDRVISYEQYF
TGCGCCAGCAGCCAAGGGTTGGTCGACAGGGTAATTTCCTACGAGCAGTACTTC
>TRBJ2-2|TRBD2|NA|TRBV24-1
CATSDSRLAGGITGELFF
TGTGCCACCAGTGATTCGAGACTAGCGGGAGGGATCACCGGGGAGCTGTTTTTT
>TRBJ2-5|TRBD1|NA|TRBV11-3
CASSYSGGQGLAETQYF
TGTGCCAGCAGCTATTCGGGGGGACAGGGTCTTGCAGAGACCCAGTACTTC
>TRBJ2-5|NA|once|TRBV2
CASSEGANQETQYF
TGTGCCAGCAGTGAAGGCGCGAACCAAGAGACCCAGTACTTC
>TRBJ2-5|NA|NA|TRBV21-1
CASSNPGQGYYQETQYF
TGTGCCAGCAGCAATCCGGGACAGGGGTATTACCAAGAGACCCAGTACTTC
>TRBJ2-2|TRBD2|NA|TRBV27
CASSLPPPSGSTGELFF
TGTGCCAGCAGTTTACCCCCGCCTAGCGGGAGCACCGGGGAGCTGTTTTTT
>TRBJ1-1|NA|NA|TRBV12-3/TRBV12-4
CASSGPTEAFF
TGTGCCAGCAGTGGCCCGACTGAAGCTTTCTTT
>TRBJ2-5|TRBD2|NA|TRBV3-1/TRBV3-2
CASSHMGLAGVLKRETQYF
TGTGCCAGCAGCCACATGGGACTAGCGGGAGTTTTAAAAAGGGAGACCCAGTACTTC
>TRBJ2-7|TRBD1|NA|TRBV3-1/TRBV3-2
CASRGTGTGSYEQYF
TGTGCCAGCAGGGGAACCGGGACAGGGTCCTACGAGCAGTACTTC
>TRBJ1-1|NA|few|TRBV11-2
CASSLGTGNTEAFF
TGTGCCAGCAGCTTAGGCACAGGTAACACTGAAGCTTTCTTT
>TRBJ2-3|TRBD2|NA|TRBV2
CASGLESIAGGPDTQYF
TGTGCCAGCGGGCTTGAGAGTATAGCGGGAGGGCCCGATACGCAGTATTTT
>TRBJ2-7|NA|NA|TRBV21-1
CASSKGPAGSPHEQYF
TGTGCCAGCAGCAAAGGGCCAGCGGGCTCCCCTCACGAGCAGTACTTC